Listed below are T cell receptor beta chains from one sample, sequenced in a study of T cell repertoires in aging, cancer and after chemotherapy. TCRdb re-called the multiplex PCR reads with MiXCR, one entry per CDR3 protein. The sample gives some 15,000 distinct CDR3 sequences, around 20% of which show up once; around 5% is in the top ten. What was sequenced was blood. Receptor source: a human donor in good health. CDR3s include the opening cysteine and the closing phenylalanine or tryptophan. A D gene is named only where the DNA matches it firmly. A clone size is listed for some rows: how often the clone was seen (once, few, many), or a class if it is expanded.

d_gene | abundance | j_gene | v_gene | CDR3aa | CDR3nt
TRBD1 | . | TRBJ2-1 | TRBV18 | CASSRTGYYNEQFF | TGTGCCAGCTCCAGGACAGGTTACTACAATGAGCAGTTCTTC
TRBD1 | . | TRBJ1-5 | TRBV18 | CAISPLGQGVGQPQHF | TGTGCCATCTCACCCCTTGGACAGGGCGTAGGTCAGCCCCAGCATTTT
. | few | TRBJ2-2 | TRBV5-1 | CASSLSGGNTGELFF | TGCGCCAGCAGCTTGAGTGGGGGGAACACCGGGGAGCTGTTTTTT
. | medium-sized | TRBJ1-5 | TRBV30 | CAWNGGHNQPQHF | TGTGCCTGGAACGGAGGGCACAATCAGCCCCAGCATTTT
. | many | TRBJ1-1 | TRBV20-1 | CSAQGGVNTEAFF | TGCAGTGCCCAAGGAGGGGTGAACACTGAAGCTTTCTTT
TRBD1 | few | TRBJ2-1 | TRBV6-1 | CASSWTGGSYNEQFF | TGTGCCAGCAGTTGGACAGGGGGCTCCTACAATGAGCAGTTCTTC
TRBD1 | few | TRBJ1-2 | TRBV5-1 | CASSLAGTGGSLMGYTF | TGCGCCAGCAGCTTGGCCGGGACAGGGGGCTCTTTAATGGGCTACACCTTC
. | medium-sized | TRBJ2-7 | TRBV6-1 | CASSQWFRYEQYF | TGTGCCAGCAGTCAGTGGTTCCGCTACGAGCAGTACTTC
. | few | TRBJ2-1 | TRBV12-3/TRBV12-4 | CASSLVQGNYNEQFF | TGTGCCAGCAGTTTAGTACAGGGTAACTACAATGAGCAGTTCTTC
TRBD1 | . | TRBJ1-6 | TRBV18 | CASSPTGTGVTPLHF | TGTGCCAGCTCACCCACCGGGACAGGGGTGACACCCCTCCACTTT
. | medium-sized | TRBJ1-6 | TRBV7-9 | CASSPGGSPLHF | TGTGCCAGCAGCCCGGGGGGATCACCCCTCCACTTT
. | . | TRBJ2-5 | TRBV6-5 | CASTTGNLGSGQYF | TGTGCCAGCACTACAGGAAACCTCGGGTCTGGCCAGTACTTC
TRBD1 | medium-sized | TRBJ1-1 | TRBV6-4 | CASSDSPGQGRTEAFF | TGTGCCAGCAGTGACTCTCCGGGACAGGGGAGGACTGAAGCTTTCTTT
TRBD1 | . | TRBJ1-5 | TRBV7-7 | CASSLDRDQPQHF | TGTGCTAGCAGTCTGGACAGGGACCAGCCCCAGCATTTT
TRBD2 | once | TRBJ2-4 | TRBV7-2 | CASRDRSGGAWDIQYF | TGTGCCAGCAGAGACAGGAGCGGGGGGGCCTGGGACATTCAGTACTTC
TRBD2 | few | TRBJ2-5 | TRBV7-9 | CASSSGTSGSYQETQYF | TGTGCCAGCAGCAGTGGGACTAGCGGATCTTACCAAGAGACCCAGTACTTC
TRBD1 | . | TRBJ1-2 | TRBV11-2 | CASSSRGLGYGYTF | TGTGCCAGCAGCTCCAGGGGGCTTGGCTATGGCTACACCTTC
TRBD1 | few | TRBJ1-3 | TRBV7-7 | CASSQTGFGNTIYF | TGTGCTAGCAGCCAGACAGGGTTTGGAAACACCATATATTTT
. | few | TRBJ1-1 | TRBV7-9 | CASSHPEGMNTEAFF | TGTGCCAGCAGCCACCCCGAGGGAATGAACACTGAAGCTTTCTTT
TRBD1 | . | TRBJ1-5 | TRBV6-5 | CASSSREGARQPQHF | TGTGCCAGCAGTTCCCGGGAGGGGGCGAGGCAGCCCCAGCATTTT
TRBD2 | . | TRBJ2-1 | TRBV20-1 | CSAGTSGGAGEQFF | TGCAGTGCTGGGACTAGCGGGGGGGCCGGTGAGCAGTTCTTC
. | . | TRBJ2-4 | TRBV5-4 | CASSPNQRSPAKNIQNF | TGTGCCAGCAGCCCGAATCAAAGGAGCCCGGCCAAAAACATTCAGAACTTC
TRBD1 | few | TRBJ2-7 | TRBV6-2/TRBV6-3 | CASSYTRDRVLSYEQYF | TGTGCCAGCAGTTACACCAGGGACAGGGTCCTCTCCTACGAGCAGTACTTC
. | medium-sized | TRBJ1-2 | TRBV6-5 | CASSYSTDYYGYTF | TGTGCCAGCAGTTACTCGACCGACTACTATGGCTACACCTTC
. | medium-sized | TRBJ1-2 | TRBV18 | CASADRYYGYTF | TGTGCCAGCGCAGACAGATACTATGGCTACACCTTC
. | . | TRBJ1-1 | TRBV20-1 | CSARDQRQGSWTEAFF | TGCAGTGCTAGAGATCAGCGTCAGGGCAGTTGGACTGAAGCTTTCTTT
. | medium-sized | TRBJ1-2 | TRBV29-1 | CSVELARGYGYTF | TGCAGCGTTGAACTCGCACGGGGGTATGGCTACACCTTC
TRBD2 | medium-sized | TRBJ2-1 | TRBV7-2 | CASSLEYPGGRSYNEQFF | TGTGCCAGCAGCTTAGAATATCCGGGGGGGCGTTCCTACAATGAGCAGTTCTTC
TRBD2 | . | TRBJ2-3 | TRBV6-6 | CASSYYYGTSGDTQYF | TGTGCCAGCAGTTATTATTACGGGACTAGCGGAGATACGCAGTATTTT
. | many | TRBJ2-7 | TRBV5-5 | CASSLVPRQVSYEQYF | TGTGCCAGCAGCTTGGTCCCAAGACAGGTCTCCTACGAGCAGTACTTC
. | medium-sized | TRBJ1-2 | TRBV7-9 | CASSLAGSYGYTF | TGTGCCAGCAGCTTAGCGGGGAGCTATGGCTACACCTTC
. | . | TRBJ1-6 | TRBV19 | CASKLSSYNSPLHF | TGTGCCAGTAAGCTGAGCTCCTATAATTCACCCCTCCACTTT
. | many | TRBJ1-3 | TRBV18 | CASSPPALSSGNTIYF | TGTGCCAGCTCACCACCGGCACTCAGCTCTGGAAACACCATATATTTT
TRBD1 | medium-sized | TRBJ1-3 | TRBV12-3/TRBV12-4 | CASTAEGTASSGNTIYF | TGTGCCAGCACCGCTGAGGGGACAGCCAGCTCTGGAAACACCATATATTTT
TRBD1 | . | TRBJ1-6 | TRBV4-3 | CASSRLTTGFEGSPLHF | TGCGCCAGCAGCCGATTGACGACAGGGTTCGAAGGTTCACCCCTCCACTTT
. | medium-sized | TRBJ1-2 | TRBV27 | CASSLSGLRNGYTF | TGTGCCAGCAGTTTATCGGGACTGAGGAATGGCTACACCTTC
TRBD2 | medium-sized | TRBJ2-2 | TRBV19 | CASSTTSGGLQTVGELFF | TGTGCCAGTAGTACGACTAGCGGGGGACTCCAAACAGTGGGGGAGCTGTTTTTT
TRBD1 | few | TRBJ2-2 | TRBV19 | CASSPWTGGGGTGELFF | TGTGCCAGTAGCCCCTGGACAGGGGGCGGGGGCACCGGGGAGCTGTTTTTT
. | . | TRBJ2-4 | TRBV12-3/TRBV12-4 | CASSFGIAQNIQYF | TGTGCCAGCAGTTTCGGCATTGCCCAAAACATTCAGTACTTC
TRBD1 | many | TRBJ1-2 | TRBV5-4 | CASSGVGQGGFGYTF | TGTGCCAGCAGCGGGGTGGGACAGGGAGGTTTCGGCTACACCTTC
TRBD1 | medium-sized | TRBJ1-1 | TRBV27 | CASSLLGQQDTEAFF | TGTGCCAGCAGTTTATTGGGACAGCAGGACACTGAAGCTTTCTTT
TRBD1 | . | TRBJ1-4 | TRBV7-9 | CASSLVGQTNEKLFF | TGTGCCAGCAGCTTAGTGGGACAGACTAATGAAAAACTGTTTTTT
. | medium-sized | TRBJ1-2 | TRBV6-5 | CASSYGISGGYGYTF | TGTGCCAGCAGTTACGGGATCTCCGGGGGCTATGGCTACACCTTC
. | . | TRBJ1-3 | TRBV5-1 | CASSLGTAGNTIYF | TGCGCCAGCAGCTTGGGGACAGCTGGAAACACCATATATTTT
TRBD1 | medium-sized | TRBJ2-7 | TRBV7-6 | CASSFGQVPYEQYF | TGTGCCAGCAGCTTCGGACAGGTACCCTACGAGCAGTACTTC
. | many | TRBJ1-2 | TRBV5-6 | CASSLSYSEGYGYTF | TGTGCCAGCAGCTTAAGTTACTCTGAGGGGTATGGCTACACCTTC
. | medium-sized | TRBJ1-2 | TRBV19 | CASSVRGSYGYTF | TGTGCCAGTAGCGTAAGGGGCAGCTATGGCTACACCTTC
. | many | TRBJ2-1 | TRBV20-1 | CSALGSGQSYNEQFF | TGCAGTGCTTTAGGGTCCGGACAGTCCTACAATGAGCAGTTCTTC